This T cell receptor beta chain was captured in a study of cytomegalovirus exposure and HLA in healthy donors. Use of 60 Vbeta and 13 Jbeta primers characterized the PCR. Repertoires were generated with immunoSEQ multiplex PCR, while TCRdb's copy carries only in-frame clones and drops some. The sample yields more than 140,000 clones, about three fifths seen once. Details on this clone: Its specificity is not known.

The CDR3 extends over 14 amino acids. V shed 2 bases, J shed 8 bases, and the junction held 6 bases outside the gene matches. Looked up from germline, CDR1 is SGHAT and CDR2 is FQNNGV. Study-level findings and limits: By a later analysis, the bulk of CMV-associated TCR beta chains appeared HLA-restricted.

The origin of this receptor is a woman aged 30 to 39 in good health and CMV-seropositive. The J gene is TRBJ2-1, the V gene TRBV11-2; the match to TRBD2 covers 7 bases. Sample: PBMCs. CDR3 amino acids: CASSLFRGSHEQFF. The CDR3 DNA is TGTGCCAGCAGCTTATTTCGCGGGAGTCATGAGCAGTTCTTC.